The subject of this entry is one TCR beta chain. Its antigen remains unidentified. The data originate from a study of CD8 T cell repertoires and HIV-1 epitope variants. Germline values: CDR1 WSHSY, CDR2 SAAADI. The CDR3 loop spans 13 amino acids. V lost 4 bases, J lost 0 bases, and 4 bases lay in between. The protocol was immunoSEQ multiplex PCR, while the TCRdb copy is restricted to in-frame clones and leaves out a portion. The repertoire has over a thousand clones, over 60% of them found once; the top ten carry roughly 46%. Sequencing input: cultured CD8+ T cells derived from PBMCs. This receptor was identified in a male donor with HIV. V gene TRBV10-2 combines with J gene TRBJ1-5; no clear D gene. The CDR3 loop is CASSGPSNQPQHF. The CDR3 DNA reads as TGCGCCAGCAGTGGTCCTAGCAATCAGCCCCAGCATTTT.